This TCR beta chain emerged from a study of response to subunit inactivated influenza vaccine. CDR3 length equals 16 residues. V was pared by 6 bases and J by 7 bases, with 16 bases of the junction left unmatched. TCRdb fed the RT-PCR reads into MiXCR, producing one record per CDR3 protein. The sample shows 550,000 to 800,000 distinct CDR3 sequences, over 11% of them seen only once. This clonotype was counted only a few times. The clonotype was recovered from a man between 45 and 60 years old who received an inactivated influenza vaccine. The sequences come from PBMCs from blood, collected around two weeks before vaccination. This rearrangement joins TRBV12-3 or TRBV12-4 to TRBJ1-2, with 8 bases that match TRBD1. The CDR3 DNA sequence: TGTGCCAGCAGCCCAAGAGTCGACAGGGGAAGTGGTGGCTACACCTTC. Its protein is CASSPRVDRGSGGYTF.